This T cell receptor (beta chain) derives from a study of cytomegalovirus exposure and HLA in healthy donors. This CDR3 has 13 residues. Trimming took 5 bases from V and 1 from J, leaving 8 bases between them. CDR1 SNHLY and CDR2 FYNNEI come from the germline V gene. The PCR had 60 Vbeta and 13 Jbeta primers. In the authors' workflow: The authors later counted 70 million to 85 million unique TCR beta chains, some 10 million of them shared. Assay used: immunoSEQ multiplex PCR; TCRdb lists only in-frame clones, some missing. That table supplies the V and J calls and clone size; D and trimming were determined from the DNA. The sample carries around 200,000 clones, under 85% recorded once.

What was sequenced was PBMCs. The TCR sequence derives from a middle-aged man in good health and CMV-seronegative. The chain joins TRBV2 to TRBJ1-2, with TRBD1 as a possible D gene (5 bases). The CDR3 reads CASSLDSNYGYTF. The CDR3 bases are TGTGCCAGCAGTCTTGACAGTAACTATGGCTACACCTTC.